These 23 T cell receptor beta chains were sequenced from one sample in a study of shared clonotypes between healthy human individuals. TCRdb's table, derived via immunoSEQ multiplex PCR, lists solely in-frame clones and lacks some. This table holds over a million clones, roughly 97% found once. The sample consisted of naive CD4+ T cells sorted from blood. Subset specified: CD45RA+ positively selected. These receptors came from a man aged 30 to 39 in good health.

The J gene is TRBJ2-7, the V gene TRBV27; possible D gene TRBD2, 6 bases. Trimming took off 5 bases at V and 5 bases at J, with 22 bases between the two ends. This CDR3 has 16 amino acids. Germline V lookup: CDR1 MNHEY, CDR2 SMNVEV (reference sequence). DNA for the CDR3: TGTGCCAGCAGTCCTTTCCTGGGACTCCCGGGCCACGAGCAGTACTTC. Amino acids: CASSPFLGLPGHEQYF.

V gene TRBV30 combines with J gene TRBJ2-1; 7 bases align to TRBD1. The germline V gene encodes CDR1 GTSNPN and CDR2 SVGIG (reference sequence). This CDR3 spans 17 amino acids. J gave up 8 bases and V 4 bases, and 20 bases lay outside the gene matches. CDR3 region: CAWTRTGVLRDRHEQFF. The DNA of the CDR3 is TGTGCCTGGACTAGAACAGGGGTCCTACGTGATCGCCATGAGCAGTTCTTC.

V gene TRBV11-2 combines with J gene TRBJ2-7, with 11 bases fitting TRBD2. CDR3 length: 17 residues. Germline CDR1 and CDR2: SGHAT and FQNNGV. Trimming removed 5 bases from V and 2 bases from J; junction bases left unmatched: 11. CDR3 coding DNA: TGTGCCAGCAGCCTGCGCCCCGGGACTAGCGGTCCCTACGAGCAGTACTTC. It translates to CASSLRPGTSGPYEQYF.

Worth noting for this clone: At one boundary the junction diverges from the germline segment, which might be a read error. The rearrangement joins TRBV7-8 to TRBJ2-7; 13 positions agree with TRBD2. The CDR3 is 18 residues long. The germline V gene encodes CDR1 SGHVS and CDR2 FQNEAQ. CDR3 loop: CASSLALTSGRAVYEQYF. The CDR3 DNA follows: TGTGCCAGCAGCCTAGCGCTTACTAGCGGGAGGGCCGTATACGAGCAGTACTTC.

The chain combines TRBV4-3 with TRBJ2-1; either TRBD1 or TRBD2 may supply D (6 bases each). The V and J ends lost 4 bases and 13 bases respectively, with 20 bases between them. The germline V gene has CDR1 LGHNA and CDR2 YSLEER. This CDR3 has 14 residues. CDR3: CASSPSQWGAGQFF. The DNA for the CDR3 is TGCGCCAGCAGCCCCTCCCAGTGGGGGGCGGGTCAGTTCTTC.

The CDR3: CASSYLKGNEQYF. In DNA, the CDR3 is TGTGCCAGCAGTTATTTGAAGGGAAACGAGCAGTACTTC. The rearrangement joins TRBV6-6 to TRBJ2-7; D ambiguous. This CDR3 spans 13 amino acids. Per germline, CDR1 MNHNY and CDR2 SVGAGI (reference sequence). V was clipped by 3 bases and J by 5 bases, with 11 bases between them.

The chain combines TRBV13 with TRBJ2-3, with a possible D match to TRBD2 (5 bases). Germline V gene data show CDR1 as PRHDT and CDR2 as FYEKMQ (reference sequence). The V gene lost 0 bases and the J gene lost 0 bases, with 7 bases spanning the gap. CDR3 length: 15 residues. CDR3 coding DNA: TGTGCCAGCAGCTTAGGGACTACGAGCACAGATACGCAGTATTTT. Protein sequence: CASSLGTTSTDTQYF.

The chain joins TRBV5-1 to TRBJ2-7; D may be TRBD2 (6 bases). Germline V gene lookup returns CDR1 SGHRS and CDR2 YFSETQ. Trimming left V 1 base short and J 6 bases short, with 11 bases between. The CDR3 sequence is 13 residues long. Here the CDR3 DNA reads TGCGCCAGCAGCTTGCATGCGGGACTCGAGCAGTACTTC. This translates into CASSLHAGLEQYF.

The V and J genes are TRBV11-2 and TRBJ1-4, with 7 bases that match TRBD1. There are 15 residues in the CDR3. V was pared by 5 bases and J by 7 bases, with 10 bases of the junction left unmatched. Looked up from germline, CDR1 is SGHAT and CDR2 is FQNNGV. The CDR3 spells CASSPRQGRPEKLFF. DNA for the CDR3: TGTGCCAGCAGCCCCCGACAGGGTCGTCCTGAAAAACTGTTTTTT. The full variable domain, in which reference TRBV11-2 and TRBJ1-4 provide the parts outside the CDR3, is EAGVAQSPRYKIIEKRQSVAFWCNPISGHATLYWYQQILGQGPKLLIQFQNNGVVDDSQLPKDRFSAERLKGVDSTLKIQPAKLEDSAVYLCASSPRQGRPEKLFFGSGTQLSVL.

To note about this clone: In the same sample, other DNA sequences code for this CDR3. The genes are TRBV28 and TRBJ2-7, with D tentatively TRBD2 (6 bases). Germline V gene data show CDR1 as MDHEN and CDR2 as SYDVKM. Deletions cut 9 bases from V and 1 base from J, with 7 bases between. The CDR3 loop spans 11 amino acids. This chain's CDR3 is CASSGSYEQYF. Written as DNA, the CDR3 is TGTGCCAGTAGCGGTTCCTACGAGCAGTACTTC. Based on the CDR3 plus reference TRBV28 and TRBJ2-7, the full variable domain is DVKVTQSSRYLVKRTGEKVFLECVQDMDHENMFWYRQDPGLGLRLIYFSYDVKMKEKGDIPEGYSVSREKKERFSLILESASTNQTSMYLCASSGSYEQYFGPGTRLTVT.

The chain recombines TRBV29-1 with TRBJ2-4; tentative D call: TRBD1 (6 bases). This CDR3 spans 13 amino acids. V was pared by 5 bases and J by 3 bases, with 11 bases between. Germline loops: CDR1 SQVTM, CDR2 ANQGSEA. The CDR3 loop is CSVPGTNKNIQYF. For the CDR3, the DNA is TGCAGCGTTCCTGGGACAAACAAAAACATTCAGTACTTC.

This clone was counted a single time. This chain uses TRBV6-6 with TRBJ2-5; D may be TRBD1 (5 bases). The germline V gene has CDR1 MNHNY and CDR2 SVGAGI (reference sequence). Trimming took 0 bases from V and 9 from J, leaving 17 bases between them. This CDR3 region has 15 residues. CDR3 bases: TGTGCCAGCAGTTACTCACAGGACCAAGGGTGGGCCCAGTACTTC. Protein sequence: CASSYSQDQGWAQYF.

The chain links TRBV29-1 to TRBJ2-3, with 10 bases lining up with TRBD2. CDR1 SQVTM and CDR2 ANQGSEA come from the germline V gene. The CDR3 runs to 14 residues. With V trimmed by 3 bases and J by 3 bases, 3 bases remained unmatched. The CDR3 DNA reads TGCAGCGTTGACGGGACTAGCGATACAGATACGCAGTATTTT. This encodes CSVDGTSDTDTQYF.

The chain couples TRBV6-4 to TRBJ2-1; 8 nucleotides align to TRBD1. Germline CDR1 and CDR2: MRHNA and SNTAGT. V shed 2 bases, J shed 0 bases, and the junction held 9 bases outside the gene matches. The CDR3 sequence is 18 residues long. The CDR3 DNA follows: TGTGCCAGCAGTGACGAGGGGGCCGGGACAGGCTCCTACAATGAGCAGTTCTTC. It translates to CASSDEGAGTGSYNEQFF.

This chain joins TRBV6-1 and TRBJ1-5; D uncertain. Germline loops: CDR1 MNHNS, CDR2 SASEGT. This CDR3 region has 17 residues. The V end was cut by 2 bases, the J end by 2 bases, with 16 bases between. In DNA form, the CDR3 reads TGTGCCAGCAGTGAACCGCCGGGGTCTGGGGGCAATCAGCCCCAGCATTTT. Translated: CASSEPPGSGGNQPQHF.

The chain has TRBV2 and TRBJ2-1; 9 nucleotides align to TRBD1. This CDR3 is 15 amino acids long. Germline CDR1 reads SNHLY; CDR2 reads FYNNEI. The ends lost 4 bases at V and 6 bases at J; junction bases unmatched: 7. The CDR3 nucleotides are TGTGCCAGCAGTGGCGGACAGGGGTTGGGCAATGAGCAGTTCTTC. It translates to CASSGGQGLGNEQFF.

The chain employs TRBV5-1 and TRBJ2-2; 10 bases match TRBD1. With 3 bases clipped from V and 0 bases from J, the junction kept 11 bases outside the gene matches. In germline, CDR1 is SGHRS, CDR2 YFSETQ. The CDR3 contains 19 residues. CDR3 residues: CASSSDRGNRYANTGELFF. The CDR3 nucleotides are TGCGCCAGCAGCTCGGACAGGGGGAACAGATACGCGAACACCGGGGAGCTGTTTTTT. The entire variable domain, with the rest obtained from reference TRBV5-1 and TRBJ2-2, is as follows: KAGVTQTPRYLIKTRGQQVTLSCSPISGHRSVSWYQQTPGQGLQFLFEYFSETQRNKGNFPGRFSGRQFSNSRSEMNVSTLELGDSALYLCASSSDRGNRYANTGELFFGEGSRLTVL.

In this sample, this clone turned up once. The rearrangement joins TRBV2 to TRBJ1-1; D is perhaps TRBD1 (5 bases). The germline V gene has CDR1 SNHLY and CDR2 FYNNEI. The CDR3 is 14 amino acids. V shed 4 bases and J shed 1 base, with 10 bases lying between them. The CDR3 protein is CASSANGANTEAFF. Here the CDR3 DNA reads TGTGCCAGCAGTGCGAACGGGGCGAACACTGAAGCTTTCTTT.

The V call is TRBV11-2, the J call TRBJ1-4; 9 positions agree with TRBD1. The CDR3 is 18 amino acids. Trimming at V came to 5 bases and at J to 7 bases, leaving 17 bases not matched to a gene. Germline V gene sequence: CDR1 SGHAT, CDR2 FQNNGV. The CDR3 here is CASSTARDRDPRGEKLFF. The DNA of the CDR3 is TGTGCCAGCAGCACCGCGCGGGACAGGGACCCGCGTGGTGAAAAACTGTTTTTT.

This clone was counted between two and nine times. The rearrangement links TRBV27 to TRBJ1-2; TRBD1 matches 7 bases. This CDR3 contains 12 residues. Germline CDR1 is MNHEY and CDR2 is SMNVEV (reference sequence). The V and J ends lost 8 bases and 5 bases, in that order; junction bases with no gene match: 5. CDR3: CASSSQGYGYTF. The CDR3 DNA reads TGTGCCAGCTCGTCACAGGGGTATGGCTACACCTTC.

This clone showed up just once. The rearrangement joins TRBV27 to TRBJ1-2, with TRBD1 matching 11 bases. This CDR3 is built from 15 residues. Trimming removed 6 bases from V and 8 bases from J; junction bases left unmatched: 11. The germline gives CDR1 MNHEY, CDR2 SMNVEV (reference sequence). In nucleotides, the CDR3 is TGTGCCAGCAGACCTTCCGGGACAGGGGGTCGCGGCTACACCTTC. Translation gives CASRPSGTGGRGYTF.

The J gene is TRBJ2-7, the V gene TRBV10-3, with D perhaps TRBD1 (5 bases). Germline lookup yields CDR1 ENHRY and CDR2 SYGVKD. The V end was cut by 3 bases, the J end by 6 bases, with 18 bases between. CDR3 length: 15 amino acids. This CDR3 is CAISEGPYQGTEQYF. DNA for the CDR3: TGTGCCATCAGTGAAGGGCCGTACCAGGGCACCGAGCAGTACTTC.

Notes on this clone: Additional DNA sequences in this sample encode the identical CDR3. As DNA, the CDR3 is TGTGCCAGCAGTTCTGGGCGAGAGACCCAGTACTTC. Translating it yields CASSSGRETQYF. J is TRBJ2-5 and V is TRBV2; D unclear. Looked up from germline, CDR1 is SNHLY and CDR2 is FYNNEI. V was shortened by 5 bases and J by 4 bases, with 8 bases between the two germline ends. The CDR3 length is 12 residues.